This T cell receptor (beta chain) appears in the sequencing data of a study of neoadjuvant anti-PD-1 for oral cavity cancer. These newly diagnosed stage II-IVA oral cavity squamous cell carcinoma patients had no prior systemic or radiation treatment. Cohort: HPV-negative, locally advanced oral cavity squamous cell carcinoma patients. The study's findings and limits: With three patients per group, TCR findings need larger cohorts. Higher pretreatment blood Treg/Th17 ratios correlated with higher pretreatment blood and lower post-treatment tumor TCRbeta clonality.

Only a few counts were recorded for this clone. The target antigen is unknown. With 6 bases clipped from V and 5 bases from J, the junction kept 9 bases outside the gene matches. Germline V gene data show CDR1 as SNHLY and CDR2 as FYNNEI. This CDR3 has 16 residues. TCRdb's copy holds only in-frame clones and misses some; the assay was immunoSEQ multiplex PCR. The sample consists of roughly 14,000 clones, about 70% of them appearing once. The origin of this receptor is a person aged 40 to 85 with oral cavity squamous cell carcinoma. This chain connects TRBV2 to TRBJ2-2, with 10 nucleotides matching TRBD2. The sequencing used PBMCs, collected before nivolumab (anti-PD-1) treatment. In DNA, the CDR3 is TGTGCCAGCAGGATGTCTAGCGGGAGCGGAACCGGGGAGCTGTTTTTT. Its translation: CASRMSSGSGTGELFF.